This TCR beta chain was recorded in a study of T-cell reconstitution after alpha-beta-depleted transplantation in children (dated by TCRdb to 2016 to 2017). Looking at the study overall: The study quantitatively tracked T-cell immune reconstitution after TCRalphabeta/CD19-depleted allogeneic hematopoietic cell transplantation in children using TCR repertoire profiling.

To prepare the library, PCR was applied. Instrument on record: Illumina HiSeq 2500. Molecular barcoding was employed in the preparation of TCR libraries, with unique molecular identifiers being used to normalize TCRbeta repertoire quantification. TCRdb itself trimmed the public reads at Q25 with fastp, ran MiXCR and retained productive beta chains. CDR3 protein sequences are deduplicated, and each keeps its most common genes and DNA. This sample is represented by 450,000 to 500,000 distinct CDR3 sequences; around 13% of them were singletons. Clones ranked in the top ten supply about 5% of the sample. This clonotype was detected only a few times. Its antigen is unknown. Within one base of it there is no much larger clone, and no base qualities were kept. Sequences were derived from PBMCs from the stem cell graft donor, sampled from the stem cell graft. The receptor comes from a human donor who donated a stem cell graft to a child with combined immunodeficiency.

The nucleotide sequence is given as TGCAGCGTCACCGGGACGGATAATGAAAAACTGTTTTTT. It translates to CSVTGTDNEKLFF. Recombination joined TRBV29-1 with TRBJ1-4; the D gene is perhaps TRBD1, from 5 matching bases. V was cut back by 6 bases and J by 4 bases, leaving a gap of 12 bases between them. Sequences SQVTM (CDR1) and ANQGSEA (CDR2) are obtained from the germline V gene. From the cysteine through the phenylalanine, the CDR3 covers 13 amino acids. Kept here is only the CDR3 DNA, which spans 39 bases and is read in frame from base 1.